This T cell receptor (beta chain) came from a study of T cells after yellow fever vaccination. Across the whole study: Low-cell-number fractions underwent preparation using SMART-Seq v4 Ultra Low Input.

The CDR3 totals 12 residues. The germline V and J ends were trimmed by 7 bases and 4 bases, with 11 bases remaining between them. Germline V gene lookup returns CDR1 ENHRY and CDR2 SYGVKD. By 5'RACE template switching, TCR cDNA was produced, with a universal primer site and UMIs added in the process. TCRdb called the 5' RACE reads again in MiXCR, with one record for every CDR3 protein. This table has roughly 120,000 distinct CDR3 sequences, about 7% appearing once. This clonotype was recorded many times. Its antigen is unidentified. Study-wide results and limits: Clones that expanded after primary vaccination mostly reappeared after the booster (roughly 95% CD4, 70% to 90% CD8). The CD4 compartment and the CD8 compartment contained a small share of clonotypes in common.

The chain couples TRBV10-3 to TRBJ2-7; no reliable D call. The source of this sequence is a man aged 18-30 years who received the YFV17D yellow fever vaccine. Source: CD4+ T cells sorted from PBMCs, taken roughly 10 days after the first yellow fever vaccination. CDR3 DNA: TGTGCCATCACAGGCTACCGATACGAGCAGTACGTC. Its translation: CAITGYRYEQYV.